This T cell receptor beta chain was sequenced for a study of blood T cell repertoires in COVID-19. The overall study: Acute-phase and convalescent COVID-19 samples originated in the United States, Italy and Spain.

Donors of Cohort 3 who recovered were those that had two negative PCRs, clearance, or symptom resolution. Generated by immunoSEQ multiplex PCR, the TCRdb table keeps only in-frame clones and is missing some. Among 150,000 to 200,000 clones listed, around 84% were seen once. V was pared by 5 bases and J by 0 bases, with 16 bases between. CDR3 size: 16 residues. Germline V gene sequence: CDR1 LNHDA, CDR2 SQIVND (reference sequence). Sequencing input: PBMCs or T cells enriched from blood (not recorded which). This receptor was identified in a man aged 50 or older who had recovered from COVID-19. The chain uses TRBV19 and TRBJ1-1; a weak D match, TRBD1 (6 bases). Here the CDR3 reads CASSSPSGGMNTEAFF. CDR3 nucleotides: TGTGCCAGTAGTTCCCCATCGGGGGGCATGAACACTGAAGCTTTCTTT.